Each of the 11 T cell receptor beta chains below was sequenced from the same sample in a study of control samples from healthy donors and cancer patients. Clones were sequenced by immunoSEQ multiplex PCR, and TCRdb holds only the in-frame ones, with some missing. The sample consists of about 21,000 clones, around four fifths of them appearing once. Sequencing input: PBMCs. These receptors were collected from a man aged 60-69 years with colorectal cancer.

The chain employs TRBV5-4 and TRBJ2-5, with 14 bases that match TRBD2. The CDR3 extends over 16 amino acids. J lost 2 bases, V lost 0 bases, and 0 bases had no gene match. Germline V gene lookup returns CDR1 SGHNT and CDR2 YYREEE (reference sequence). The CDR3 DNA follows: TGTGCCAGCAGCTTGGGACTAGCGGGGGGGCAAGAGACCCAGTACTTC. Translated, it gives CASSLGLAGGQETQYF.

The V call is TRBV6-5, the J call TRBJ1-2; D uncertain. V lost 7 bases and J 4 bases, leaving 13 bases between the germline ends. The length of the CDR3 is 13 residues. Germline CDR1 MNHEY, CDR2 SVGAGI. CDR3 DNA sequence: TGTGCCAGCAATTTGGCAGGACCCTATGGCTACACCTTC. Amino acids: CASNLAGPYGYTF.

This clone is classed as large (0.1 to 1%). The chain combines TRBV6-5 with TRBJ2-5; 10 bases agree with TRBD1. Germline trimming cut 4 bases from V and 3 bases from J; bases unmatched to any gene: 2. This CDR3 is built from 14 residues. The germline V gene has CDR1 MNHEY and CDR2 SVGAGI. The CDR3 loop is CASSWDRGEETQYF. The CDR3 bases are TGTGCCAGCAGTTGGGACAGGGGTGAAGAGACCCAGTACTTC.

V gene TRBV15 combines with J gene TRBJ1-2; D unresolved. Per germline, CDR1 LNHNV and CDR2 YYDKDF (reference sequence). The CDR3 runs to 14 residues. Between the trimmed V and J ends, which lost 0 bases and 6 bases, there was a span of 11 bases. Here the CDR3 reads CATSRDLGGHGYTF. The CDR3 DNA follows: TGTGCCACCAGCAGAGATTTAGGAGGGCATGGCTACACCTTC.

V gene TRBV2 combines with J gene TRBJ2-5; 10 bases agree with TRBD2. The V gene's germline CDR1 is SNHLY and CDR2 FYNNEI. The CDR3 contains 16 residues. V shed 11 bases and J 0 bases; nucleotides not matched to a gene: 12. The CDR3 region has the DNA TGTGCCTCCCTCCCCCTGACTAGCGGGTACCAAGAGACCCAGTACTTC. Its protein product is CASLPLTSGYQETQYF.

The chain is built from TRBV27 and TRBJ2-2, with 7 bases identical to TRBD2. The CDR3 is made up of 15 amino acids. V lost 2 bases to trimming and J lost 6 bases; unmatched junction nucleotides: 6. Looked up from germline, CDR1 is MNHEY and CDR2 is SMNVEV (reference sequence). The CDR3 is CASSLRGLFPGELFF. CDR3 bases: TGTGCCAGCAGTTTAAGGGGACTATTTCCCGGGGAGCTGTTTTTT.

This clone was detected only a few times. The chain has TRBV6-5 and TRBJ2-3; the D gene is possibly TRBD1 (6 bases). This CDR3 contains 14 residues. CDR1 MNHEY and CDR2 SVGAGI come from the germline V gene. V lost 5 bases and J 2 bases, leaving 11 bases between the germline ends. The CDR3 loop is CASSPQGTTDTQYF. In DNA, the CDR3 is TGTGCCAGCAGTCCACAGGGCACCACAGATACGCAGTATTTT.

The chain is built from TRBV10-3 and TRBJ2-7; TRBD1 or TRBD2 may be the D gene (5 bases each). The germline V gene has CDR1 ENHRY and CDR2 SYGVKD. The germline V and J ends were trimmed by 3 bases and 10 bases, with 16 bases remaining between them. The CDR3 length is 13 residues. DNA for the CDR3: TGTGCCATCAGTGACCTCGGGACCGCCGTTCAGTACTTC. It is translated as CAISDLGTAVQYF.

Turning to this clone: Other nucleotide sequences in the sample specify the same CDR3. The chain links TRBV7-9 to TRBJ2-2, with D unresolved. Trimming left V 3 bases short and J 1 base short, with 0 bases between. CDR1 is SEHNR, CDR2 FQNEAQ, per germline (reference sequence). The CDR3 runs to 12 residues. In DNA form, the CDR3 reads TGTGCCAGCAGCTTGAACACCGGGGAGCTGTTTTTT. Its translation is CASSLNTGELFF.

The chain recombines TRBV6-2 or TRBV6-3 with TRBJ2-2; D is ambiguous. This CDR3 is built from 14 residues. Trimming pared 2 bases from V and 5 bases from J, leaving 9 bases between. Germline V gives CDR1 MNHEY, CDR2 SVGEGT. CDR3 nucleotides: TGTGCCAGCAGTTACGCATGGGGTACCGGGGAGCTGTTTTTT. Translated, it gives CASSYAWGTGELFF.

This clone was seen a single time. This rearrangement joins TRBV6-1 to TRBJ2-1, with 9 bases fitting TRBD2. Germline CDR1 is MNHNS and CDR2 is SASEGT. The CDR3 runs 16 residues. J lost 6 bases, V lost 2 bases, and 8 bases had no gene match. CDR3 amino acids: CASSEPGAGGGNEQFF. CDR3 sequence (DNA): TGTGCCAGCAGTGAACCCGGAGCGGGGGGAGGCAATGAGCAGTTCTTC.